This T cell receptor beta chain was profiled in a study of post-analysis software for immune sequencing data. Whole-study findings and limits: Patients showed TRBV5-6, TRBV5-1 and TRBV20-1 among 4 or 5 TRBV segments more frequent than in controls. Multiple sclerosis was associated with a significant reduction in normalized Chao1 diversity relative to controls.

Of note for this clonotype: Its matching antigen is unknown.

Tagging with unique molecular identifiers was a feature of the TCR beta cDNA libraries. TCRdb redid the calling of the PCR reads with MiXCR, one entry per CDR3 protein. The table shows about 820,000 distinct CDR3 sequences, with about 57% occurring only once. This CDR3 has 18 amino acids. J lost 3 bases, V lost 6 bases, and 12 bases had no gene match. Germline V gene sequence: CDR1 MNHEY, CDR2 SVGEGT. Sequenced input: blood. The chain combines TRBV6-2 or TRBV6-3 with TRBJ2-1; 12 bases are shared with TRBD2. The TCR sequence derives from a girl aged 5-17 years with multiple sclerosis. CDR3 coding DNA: TGTGCCAGCAGCGGACTAGCGGGAACAATGTTAAGCTACAATGAGCAGTTCTTC. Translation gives CASSGLAGTMLSYNEQFF.